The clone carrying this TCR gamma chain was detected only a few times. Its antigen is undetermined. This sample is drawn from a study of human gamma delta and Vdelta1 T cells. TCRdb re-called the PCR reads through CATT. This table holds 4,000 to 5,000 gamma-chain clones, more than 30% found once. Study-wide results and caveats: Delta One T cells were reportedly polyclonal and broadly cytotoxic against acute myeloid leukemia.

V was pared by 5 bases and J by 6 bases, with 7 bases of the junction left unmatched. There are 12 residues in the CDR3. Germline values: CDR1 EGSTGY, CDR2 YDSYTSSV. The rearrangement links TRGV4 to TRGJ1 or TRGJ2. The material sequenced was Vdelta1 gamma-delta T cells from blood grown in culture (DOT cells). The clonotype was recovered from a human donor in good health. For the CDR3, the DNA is TGTGCCACCTGGGCCCCTCCTTATAAGAAACTCTTT. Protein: CATWAPPYKKLF.